This T cell receptor (beta chain) appears in the sequencing data of a study of radiotherapy plus CTLA-4 blockade in lung cancer (dated by TCRdb to the late 2010s). Study-level background: Among the enrolled patients, approximately 18% had an objective response, and less than 40% reached disease control. Study-wide findings and limitations: After treatment with radiotherapy and ipilimumab, TCR clones that came from tumors expanded in the peripheral blood. Early dynamic changes in blood T cell clones, together with increased serum interferon-beta after radiation, were reported as the strongest predictors of response.

Deletion took 2 bases off V and 4 bases off J, with a span of 11 bases between the germline ends. The CDR3 sequence holds 15 residues, the cysteine and phenylalanine included. Left in the record is the CDR3 DNA by itself, 45 bases read in frame from the first base. Sequences SGHVS (CDR1) and FQNEAQ (CDR2) are obtained from the germline V gene. The study evaluated CTLA-4 blockade (ipilimumab) given together with focal radiation therapy in patients who had chemo-refractory metastatic non-small-cell lung cancer. Libraries were built with the immunoSEQ multiplex PCR assay. The immuneACCESS repertoire file appears here via TCRdb, limited to in-frame rearrangements. These files lack a portion of the clones; in checked studies, under half of the deficit traces to unresolved V genes, and the cause of the others is not known. A total of about 62,000 clones appear in this sample, around 69% of them only once. The ten biggest clones cover approximately 2.9% of the sample.

This clone has just a few counts. The antigen it recognizes is unknown. There are no base qualities to consult, and no much larger clone falls within one base. Sequencing used peripheral blood, obtained from a patient treated with radiotherapy plus ipilimumab. This clonotype was obtained from a human donor with non-small cell lung cancer who had a complete response to radiotherapy plus ipilimumab. Recombination joined TRBV7-8 with TRBJ2-2; D gene: possibly TRBD1, on 6 matching bases. The DNA reads TGTGCCAGCAGCTTATTAGGGACACCCACCGGGGAGCTGTTTTTT. Its translation is CASSLLGTPTGELFF.